Listed below are T cell receptor beta chains from one sample, sequenced in a study of human T cells and chemical hapten exposure. TCRdb fed the RACE reads into MiXCR, producing one record per CDR3 protein. The sample holds about 260,000 distinct CDR3 sequences, around 9.3% seen once. Sequencing used whole blood, obtained in connection with sensitization to the hapten diphenylcyclopropenone (DPC). The receptors here all came from a woman aged 40 to 50 with alopecia areata. Some clones in this sample may be carry-over from other donors' samples. Both conserved end residues are part of each CDR3. A D gene is named only where the DNA matches it firmly. Size tells how often a clone was seen (once, few, many) or the class of an expanded clone, and some rows leave it out.

d_gene	v_gene	j_gene	abundance	CDR3aa	CDR3nt
NA	TRBV7-2	TRBJ1-1	few	CASSSRAWGSTEAFF	TGTGCCAGCAGCTCTAGGGCTTGGGGGAGCACTGAAGCTTTCTTT
NA	TRBV27	TRBJ1-5	many	CASSPAVRSGNQPQHF	TGTGCCAGCAGCCCCGCCGTCCGGTCGGGGAATCAGCCCCAGCATTTT
NA	TRBV7-2	TRBJ2-3	many	CASSLGTYTDTQYF	TGTGCCAGCAGCCTGGGGACCTACACAGATACGCAGTATTTT
TRBD2	TRBV6-2/TRBV6-3	TRBJ2-7	few	CASSRPRTSGRFRTYEQYF	TGTGCCAGCAGTCGACCCCGGACTAGCGGGAGATTTAGGACCTACGAGCAGTACTTC
TRBD2	TRBV5-1	TRBJ2-1	many	CASSPGTSGDNEQFF	TGCGCCAGCAGCCCAGGGACTAGTGGAGACAATGAGCAGTTCTTC
TRBD2	TRBV9	TRBJ2-7	many	CASSEGLAGGGEQYF	TGTGCCAGCAGCGAGGGACTAGCGGGAGGAGGCGAGCAGTACTTC
TRBD2	TRBV14	TRBJ2-7	NA	CASGKGLAGYEQYF	TGTGCCAGCGGCAAAGGACTAGCCGGGTACGAGCAGTACTTC
NA	TRBV10-3	TRBJ1-3	NA	CAISESVGSGNTIYF	TGTGCCATCAGTGAGTCAGTGGGCTCTGGAAACACCATATATTTT
NA	TRBV10-3	TRBJ1-6	NA	CAISDRDGSMPLHF	TGTGCCATCAGTGACCGGGACGGGAGTATGCCCCTCCACTTT
NA	TRBV24-1	TRBJ2-3	NA	CATKPPGTDTQYF	TGTGCCACGAAACCTCCGGGCACAGATACGCAGTATTTT
NA	TRBV4-1	TRBJ1-5	few	CASSQDYDQPQHF	TGCGCCAGCAGCCAAGACTATGATCAGCCCCAGCATTTT
NA	TRBV20-1	TRBJ2-5	few	CSALGSKLAKTQYF	TGCAGTGCGCTAGGTTCAAAACTAGCCAAGACCCAGTACTTC
TRBD2	TRBV5-6	TRBJ2-3	NA	CASSLAGGPQYF	TGTGCCAGCAGCTTGGCGGGAGGGCCGCAGTATTTT
NA	TRBV7-9	TRBJ1-2	many	CASSRSLSDGYTF	TGTGCCAGCAGCCGTAGTCTATCGGATGGCTACACCTTC
TRBD1	TRBV6-2/TRBV6-3	TRBJ1-4	NA	CASSTGTANEKLFF	TGTGCCAGCAGCACAGGGACAGCTAATGAAAAACTGTTTTTT
NA	TRBV5-1	TRBJ1-2	few	CASSFGTYLDGYTF	TGCGCCAGCAGCTTTGGGACATATCTTGATGGCTACACCTTC
NA	TRBV29-1	TRBJ1-5	many	CSVGGQSNQPQHF	TGCAGCGTCGGAGGACAGAGCAATCAGCCCCAGCATTTT
NA	TRBV7-9	TRBJ1-2	NA	CASSLGDTGRDGYTF	TGTGCCAGCAGCTTAGGAGACACCGGGAGGGATGGCTACACCTTC
NA	TRBV25-1	TRBJ1-3	few	CASSESRGSSGNTIYF	TGTGCCAGCAGTGAATCGCGGGGCAGCTCTGGAAACACCATATATTTT
TRBD2	TRBV14	TRBJ2-3	NA	CASSQRLAGITDTQYF	TGTGCCAGCAGCCAACGACTAGCGGGGATCACAGATACGCAGTATTTT
NA	TRBV7-9	TRBJ2-3	many	CASSFPRGRGTDTQYF	TGTGCCAGCAGCTTTCCGCGGGGAAGAGGCACAGATACGCAGTATTTT
NA	TRBV28	TRBJ2-1	few	CASSPPGDEQFF	TGTGCCAGCAGTCCGCCTGGGGATGAGCAGTTCTTC
NA	TRBV14	TRBJ2-3	few	CASSQAGPDTQYF	TGTGCCAGCAGCCAAGCGGGCCCAGATACGCAGTATTTT
NA	TRBV6-5	TRBJ2-3	few	CASRKQGSDTQYF	TGTGCCAGCAGGAAACAGGGCTCTGATACGCAGTATTTT
TRBD1	TRBV20-1	TRBJ1-1	few	CSARATGFGTEAFF	TGCAGTGCTAGAGCGACAGGGTTTGGCACTGAAGCTTTCTTT
NA	TRBV5-1	TRBJ2-5	NA	CASSPRQPQETQYF	TGCGCCAGCAGCCCCAGGCAGCCACAAGAGACCCAGTACTTC
TRBD1	TRBV3-1	TRBJ1-5	few	CASSQAGTASNQPQHF	TGTGCCAGCAGCCAGGCCGGGACAGCTAGCAATCAGCCCCAGCATTTT
NA	TRBV3-1	TRBJ1-1	many	CASGMGMREAFF	TGTGCCAGCGGGATGGGGATGCGTGAAGCTTTCTTT
TRBD1	TRBV2	TRBJ2-1	NA	CASSQITPPRGLEQFF	TGTGCCAGCAGTCAAATAACCCCTCCCAGGGGGCTTGAGCAGTTCTTC
NA	TRBV6-2/TRBV6-3	TRBJ2-7	few	CASSYSGSGRVVYF	TGTGCCAGCAGTTACTCAGGGTCCGGCCGGGTAGTGTACTTC
TRBD1	TRBV2	TRBJ1-1	few	CASSEYWTHEQGLAEAFF	TGTGCCAGCAGTGAATATTGGACGCACGAACAGGGGCTGGCTGAAGCTTTCTTT
TRBD2	TRBV6-2/TRBV6-3	TRBJ2-1	few	CASSQDRLASGRAGEQFF	TGTGCCAGCAGTCAAGACAGATTAGCAAGCGGGAGGGCGGGTGAGCAGTTCTTC
TRBD2	TRBV28	TRBJ2-1	NA	CASSISPGREGPNNEQFF	TGTGCCAGCAGTATCTCCCCGGGGCGGGAGGGTCCAAACAATGAGCAGTTCTTC
TRBD2	TRBV28	TRBJ2-7	NA	CASTIRTSGFSYEQYF	TGTGCCAGCACCATCCGGACTAGCGGGTTCTCCTACGAGCAGTACTTC
NA	TRBV20-1	TRBJ1-1	NA	CSAKITANTEAFF	TGCAGTGCTAAGATTACAGCTAACACTGAAGCTTTCTTT
TRBD1	TRBV5-6	TRBJ1-2	once	CASSRRDSVHYGYTF	TGTGCCAGCAGTCGTAGGGACAGCGTTCACTATGGCTACACCTTC
NA	TRBV7-2	TRBJ2-3	many	CASSRSGRTDTQYF	TGTGCCAGCAGCCGCTCCGGCCGTACAGATACGCAGTATTTT
TRBD2	TRBV12-3/TRBV12-4	TRBJ2-2	NA	CASRGDGRELFF	TGTGCCAGCCGGGGGGATGGCCGGGAGCTGTTTTTT
NA	TRBV7-6	TRBJ2-2	NA	CASSLNPVGNTGELFF	TGTGCCAGCAGCTTAAACCCTGTGGGGAACACCGGGGAGCTGTTTTTT
TRBD1	TRBV7-3	TRBJ1-5	NA	CASSLQGGPNQPQHF	TGTGCCAGCAGCTTACAAGGGGGCCCAAATCAGCCCCAGCATTTT
NA	TRBV11-2	TRBJ2-5	few	CASSLEAGHGSQYF	TGTGCCAGCAGCTTAGAGGCGGGCCATGGGTCCCAGTACTTC
TRBD2	TRBV9	TRBJ2-1	NA	CASSVGGRAGEQFF	TGTGCCAGCAGCGTAGGCGGGAGGGCGGGTGAGCAGTTCTTC
TRBD1	TRBV15	TRBJ1-2	NA	CATSRDRGRNGYTF	TGTGCCACCAGCAGAGACAGGGGGCGGAATGGCTACACCTTC
NA	TRBV7-9	TRBJ2-3	NA	CASSPTTGSDTQYF	TGTGCCAGCAGCCCTACGACTGGGTCGGATACGCAGTATTTT
NA	TRBV28	TRBJ2-7	few	CASRSWSQGQFSEQYF	TGTGCCAGCAGATCTTGGTCTCAGGGGCAGTTCTCCGAGCAGTACTTC
NA	TRBV14	TRBJ2-1	few	CASSQAPGPLEYEQFF	TGTGCCAGCAGCCAAGCCCCGGGCCCCTTGGAGTACGAGCAGTTCTTC
TRBD2	TRBV7-2	TRBJ2-1	NA	CASSLASAGVPPYNEQFF	TGTGCCAGCAGCTTAGCGTCTGCGGGGGTCCCTCCCTACAATGAGCAGTTCTTC
NA	TRBV29-1	TRBJ2-7	many	CSVGEGYEQYF	TGCAGCGTTGGAGAGGGTTACGAGCAGTACTTC
NA	TRBV20-1	TRBJ2-2	NA	CSASPPLGGGAPGELFF	TGCAGTGCTAGCCCTCCGTTAGGGGGAGGTGCGCCCGGGGAGCTGTTTTTT
NA	TRBV12-3/TRBV12-4	TRBJ1-6	many	CASSPIGEHPYNSPLHF	TGTGCCAGCAGTCCAATCGGGGAGCACCCTTATAATTCACCCCTCCACTTT
NA	TRBV20-1	TRBJ2-1	many	CSAPHASWEQFF	TGCAGTGCTCCCCACGCCAGCTGGGAGCAGTTCTTC
NA	TRBV28	TRBJ2-7	few	CASSLFGYYEQYF	TGTGCCAGCAGTTTATTCGGTTACTACGAGCAGTACTTC
TRBD2	TRBV5-6	TRBJ2-2	many	CASSLSSGSTGELFF	TGTGCCAGCAGCCTCTCTAGCGGATCCACCGGGGAGCTGTTTTTT
TRBD2	TRBV28	TRBJ2-5	many	CASTLAGGIETQYF	TGTGCCAGCACCTTAGCGGGAGGAATAGAGACCCAGTACTTC
TRBD2	TRBV3-1	TRBJ2-1	once	CASSQGMAGALDEQFF	TGTGCCAGCAGCCAAGGAATGGCGGGAGCTCTCGATGAGCAGTTCTTC
TRBD1	TRBV9	TRBJ2-1	NA	CASSVTEGQGSYNEQFF	TGTGCCAGCAGCGTAACCGAGGGACAGGGCTCCTACAATGAGCAGTTCTTC